Shown below are 17 T cell receptor beta chains from a single sample sequenced in a study of T cells in Graves' hyperthyroidism and ophthalmopathy. From RNA transcripts, TCR beta CDR3 regions were amplified. Carried out on the TCR CDR3, a first-round RT-PCR used the HTBI primer set. Via MiXCR, TCRdb re-called the multiplex PCR reads, giving one row per CDR3 protein. The sample lists 300,000 to 450,000 distinct CDR3 sequences; more than 12% were seen once. The sequencing sample was made of blood. These receptors all come from a woman younger than 45 with Graves' ophthalmopathy.

This clonotype has only one observation. CDR3 nucleotides: TGTGCCAGCAGTTTACTCGGGGGGGGGCAGGTTAGGACCGGGGAGCTGTTTTTT. It specifies CASSLLGGGQVRTGELFF. This chain connects TRBV28 to TRBJ2-2; TRBD2 matches at 8 bases. The CDR3 is made up of 18 amino acids. After removal of 2 bases from V and 5 bases from J, the junction contained 13 bases not matched to a gene. Germline CDR1 reads MDHEN; CDR2 reads SYDVKM. The full variable domain, completed using reference TRBV28 and TRBJ2-2, is DVKVTQSSRYLVKRTGEKVFLECVQDMDHENMFWYRQDPGLGLRLIYFSYDVKMKEKGDIPEGYSVSREKKERFSLILESASTNQTSMYLCASSLLGGGQVRTGELFFGEGSRLTVL.

This clonotype was detected only a few times. The chain has TRBV9 and TRBJ2-2; 10 bases agree with TRBD2. Germline V gene sequence: CDR1 SGDLS, CDR2 YYNGEE. The V gene end was trimmed by 4 bases and the J gene end by 1 base; junction bases not matched to a gene: 4. This CDR3 has 16 amino acids. CDR3 DNA sequence: TGTGCCAGCAGCCATAGCGGGGGGCGGAACACCGGGGAGCTGTTTTTT. Protein sequence: CASSHSGGRNTGELFF.

This clonotype was detected many times. The rearrangement joins TRBV2 to TRBJ2-3; 8 bases match TRBD2. There are 13 residues in the CDR3. After removal of 10 bases from V and 2 bases from J, the junction contained 5 bases not matched to a gene. Germline V CDR1 and CDR2: SNHLY, FYNNEI. Written as DNA, the CDR3 is TGTGCCACCAAACTAGCGGACACAGATACGCAGTATTTT. Amino acids: CATKLADTDTQYF. The full variable domain, in which reference TRBV2 and TRBJ2-3 provide the parts outside the CDR3, is EPEVTQTPSHQVTQMGQEVILRCVPISNHLYFYWYRQILGQKVEFLVSFYNNEISEKSEIFDDQFSVERPDGSNFTLKIRSTKLEDSAMYFCATKLADTDTQYFGPGTRLTVL.

This clonotype was seen at least ten times. The gene calls are TRBV12-3 or TRBV12-4 and TRBJ2-5, with 10 bases matching TRBD2. V dropped 5 bases and J dropped 5; count of bases not matched to a gene: 5. This CDR3 is 14 amino acids long. This CDR3 reads CASSSGGEWETQYF. The CDR3, as DNA: TGTGCCAGCAGTAGCGGGGGGGAGTGGGAGACCCAGTACTTC.

This clonotype has ten or more counts. J is TRBJ1-1 and V is TRBV29-1, with TRBD1 matching 7 bases. Germline CDR1 SQVTM, CDR2 ANQGSEA. CDR3 length equals 14 residues. With V trimmed by 7 bases and J by 1 base, 9 bases remained unmatched. In nucleotides, the CDR3 is TGCAGCGCACCTTCTTGGACAGGGAACACTGAAGCTTTCTTT. This translates into CSAPSWTGNTEAFF.

This clonotype has just a few counts. This sequence joins TRBV6-1 and TRBJ2-7; D ambiguous. In germline, CDR1 is MNHNS, CDR2 SASEGT. This CDR3 is 14 amino acids long. V lost 5 bases and J lost 7, with 18 bases in between. In DNA form, the CDR3 reads TGTGCCAGCAGTCACCGGGCAGCCCTGAGAGAGCAGTACTTC. It codes for CASSHRAALREQYF.

This clonotype has at least ten counts. The chain links TRBV28 to TRBJ2-4, with D perhaps matching TRBD1 or TRBD2 (5 bases each). This CDR3 has 17 amino acids. V was shortened by 6 bases and J by 0 bases, with 18 bases between the two germline ends. Germline assignment: CDR1 MDHEN and CDR2 SYDVKM. This chain's CDR3 is CASRGPGPEGAKNIQYF. CDR3 bases: TGTGCCAGCAGGGGGCCAGGGCCCGAGGGAGCCAAAAACATTCAGTACTTC.

This clonotype showed up many times. DNA for the CDR3: TGTGCCAGCAGCTTTGACAGGAGGGGATCCGAGCAGTACTTC. Translating it yields CASSFDRRGSEQYF. This rearrangement joins TRBV7-2 to TRBJ2-7; D may match TRBD1 or TRBD2 (6 bases each). Germline loops: CDR1 SGHTA, CDR2 FQGNSA. V was shortened by 3 bases and J by 6 bases, with 15 bases between the two germline ends. The CDR3 has 14 residues.

In this sample, this clonotype turned up many times. V is TRBV6-1 and J is TRBJ2-7; D gene ambiguous. The CDR3 totals 13 residues. V lost 5 bases to trimming and J lost 6 bases, with 14 bases between them. CDR1 is MNHNS and CDR2 is SASEGT in the germline V gene. This chain's CDR3 is CASSQDPIGEQYF. The CDR3 DNA reads TGTGCCAGCAGTCAGGATCCGATCGGCGAGCAGTACTTC.

In this sample, this clonotype turned up a few times. The chain employs TRBV10-3 and TRBJ2-3; 12 positions agree with TRBD2. The trim removed 9 bases at V and 2 bases at J, leaving 3 bases unmatched. The CDR3 loop spans 14 amino acids. CDR1 ENHRY and CDR2 SYGVKD come from the germline V gene. CDR3 sequence reads: CAMSSGGDTDTQYF. The CDR3 region has the DNA TGTGCCATGTCTAGCGGGGGGGACACAGATACGCAGTATTTT.

This clonotype was detected only a few times. This rearrangement joins TRBV6-1 to TRBJ1-5, with D possibly being TRBD1 (6 bases). Trimming stripped 2 bases from V and 5 bases from J, with 13 bases between. The V gene's germline CDR1 is MNHNS and CDR2 SASEGT. This CDR3 comprises 15 residues. The CDR3 DNA follows: TGTGCCAGCAGTGAATTTTGGGGGCGAGATCAGCCCCAGCATTTT. It yields the protein CASSEFWGRDQPQHF.

Only a few counts were recorded for this clonotype. The chain links TRBV6-5 to TRBJ1-6; D gene ambiguous. CDR1 is MNHEY, CDR2 SVGAGI, per germline. V dropped 2 bases and J dropped 7 bases, with 12 bases sitting between them. The length of the CDR3 is 15 residues. The CDR3: CASSYGHLTNSPLHF. CDR3 coding DNA: TGTGCCAGCAGTTACGGTCATCTCACCAATTCACCCCTCCACTTT.

This clonotype showed up many times. The chain couples TRBV28 to TRBJ1-6; 11 bases are shared with TRBD1. Germline CDR1 and CDR2: MDHEN and SYDVKM. Unmatched junction bases numbered 6, after V lost 5 bases and J lost 6 bases. This CDR3 comprises 16 residues. This chain's CDR3 is CASSLAGTGGNSPLHF. The CDR3 DNA follows: TGTGCCAGCAGTCTGGCCGGGACAGGGGGTAATTCACCCCTCCACTTT.

This clonotype was recorded at least ten times. The rearrangement uses TRBV28 and TRBJ2-1, with D possibly matching TRBD2 (5 bases). In germline, CDR1 is MDHEN, CDR2 SYDVKM. Trimming removed 4 bases at V and 5 bases at J, with 6 bases between. The CDR3 is 12 residues long. CDR3 in amino acids: CASSSGNNEQFF. In DNA, the CDR3 is TGTGCCAGCAGTTCGGGGAACAATGAGCAGTTCTTC. The full variable domain, completed using reference TRBV28 and TRBJ2-1, is DVKVTQSSRYLVKRTGEKVFLECVQDMDHENMFWYRQDPGLGLRLIYFSYDVKMKEKGDIPEGYSVSREKKERFSLILESASTNQTSMYLCASSSGNNEQFFGPGTRLTVL.

Ten or more counts support this clonotype. The chain joins TRBV29-1 to TRBJ1-2; D is ambiguous. CDR1 SQVTM and CDR2 ANQGSEA come from the germline V gene. Trimming removed 4 bases from V and 8 bases from J, with 17 bases in between. This CDR3 region has 13 residues. CDR3 in amino acids: CSVGTATGTGYTF. The CDR3 DNA reads TGCAGCGTTGGGACCGCGACCGGCACGGGCTACACCTTC.

The genes are TRBV5-6 and TRBJ1-2; D possibly corresponds to TRBD1 (5 bases). The germline V and J ends were trimmed by 4 bases and 2 bases, with 12 bases remaining between them. The CDR3 has 14 residues. Germline CDR1 is SGHDT and CDR2 is YYEEEE. CDR3 bases: TGTGCCAGCAGCCACCCCCCAGGGAACTATGGCTACACCTTC. Protein: CASSHPPGNYGYTF.

Turning to this clonotype: This may stem from a read error, because a much larger clone lies one nucleotide away. This chain links TRBV3-1 with TRBJ1-2, with D maybe TRBD1 (5 bases). The germline CDR1 and CDR2 sequences are LGHDT and YNNKEL (reference sequence). This CDR3 contains 14 residues. The CDR3, as DNA: TGTGTCAGCAACGTCGAGGGGATAGACTATGGCTACACCTTC. It encodes CVSNVEGIDYGYTF. Variable domain in full (rest from reference TRBV3-1 and TRBJ1-2): DTAVSQTPKYLVTQMGNDKSIKCEQNLGHDTMYWYKQDSKKFLKIMFSYNNKELIINETVPNRFSPKSPDKAHLNLHINSLELGDSAVYFCVSNVEGIDYGYTFGSGTRLTVV.